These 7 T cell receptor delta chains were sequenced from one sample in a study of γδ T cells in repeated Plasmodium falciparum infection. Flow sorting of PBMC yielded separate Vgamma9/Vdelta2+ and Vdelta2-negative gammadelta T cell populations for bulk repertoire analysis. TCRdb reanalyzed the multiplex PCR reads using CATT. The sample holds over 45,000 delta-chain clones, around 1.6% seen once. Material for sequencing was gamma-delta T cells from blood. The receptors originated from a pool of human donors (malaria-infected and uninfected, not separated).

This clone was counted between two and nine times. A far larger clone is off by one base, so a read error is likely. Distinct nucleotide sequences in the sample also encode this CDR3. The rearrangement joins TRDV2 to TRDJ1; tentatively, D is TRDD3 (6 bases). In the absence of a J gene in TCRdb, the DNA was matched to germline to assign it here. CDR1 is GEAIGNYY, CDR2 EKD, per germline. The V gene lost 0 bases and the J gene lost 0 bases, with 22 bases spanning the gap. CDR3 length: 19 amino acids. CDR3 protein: CACDTVIQLGVRHTDKLIF. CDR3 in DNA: TGTGCCTGTGACACCGTTATCCAATTGGGGGTTCGGCACACCGATAAACTCATCTTT.

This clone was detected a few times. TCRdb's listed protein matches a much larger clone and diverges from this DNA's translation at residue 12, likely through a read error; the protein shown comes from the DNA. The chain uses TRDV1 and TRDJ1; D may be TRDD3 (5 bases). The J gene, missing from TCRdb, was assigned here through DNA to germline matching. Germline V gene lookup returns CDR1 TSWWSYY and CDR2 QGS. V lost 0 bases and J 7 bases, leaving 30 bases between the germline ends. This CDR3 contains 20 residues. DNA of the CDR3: TGTGCTCTTGGGGAACTTGACTTTCTCTTAGGGGGTACCAAATGGGGTAAACTCATCTTT. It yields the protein CALGELDFLLGGTKWGKLIF.

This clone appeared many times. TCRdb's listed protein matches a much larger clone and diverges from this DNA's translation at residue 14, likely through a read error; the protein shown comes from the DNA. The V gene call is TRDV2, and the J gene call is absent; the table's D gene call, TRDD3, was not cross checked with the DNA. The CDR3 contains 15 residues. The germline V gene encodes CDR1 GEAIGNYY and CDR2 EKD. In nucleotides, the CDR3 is TGTGCCTGTGACACCCTGGGGCTAAAAACCGATAAACTCACCTTT. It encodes CACDTLGLKTDKLTF.

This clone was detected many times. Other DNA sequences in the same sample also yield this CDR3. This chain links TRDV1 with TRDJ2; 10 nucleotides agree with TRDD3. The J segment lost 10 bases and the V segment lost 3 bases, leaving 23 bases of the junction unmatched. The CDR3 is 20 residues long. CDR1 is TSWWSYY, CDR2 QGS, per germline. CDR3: CALGEQFFLSQGDTAVQLFF. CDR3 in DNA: TGTGCTCTTGGGGAGCAATTTTTCCTTTCGCAGGGGGATACGGCAGTACAACTCTTCTTT.

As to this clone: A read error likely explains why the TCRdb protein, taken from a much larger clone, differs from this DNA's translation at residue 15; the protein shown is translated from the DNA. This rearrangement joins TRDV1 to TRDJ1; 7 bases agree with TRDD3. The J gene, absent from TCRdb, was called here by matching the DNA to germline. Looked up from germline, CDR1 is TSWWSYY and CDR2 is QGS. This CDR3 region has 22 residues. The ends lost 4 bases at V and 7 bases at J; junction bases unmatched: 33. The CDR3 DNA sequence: TGTGCTCTTGGGGCACCTTCGTATCCATTACCGCCCCAGAGGGGATATATGGGTAAACTCATCTTT. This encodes CALGAPSYPLPPQRGYMGKLIF.

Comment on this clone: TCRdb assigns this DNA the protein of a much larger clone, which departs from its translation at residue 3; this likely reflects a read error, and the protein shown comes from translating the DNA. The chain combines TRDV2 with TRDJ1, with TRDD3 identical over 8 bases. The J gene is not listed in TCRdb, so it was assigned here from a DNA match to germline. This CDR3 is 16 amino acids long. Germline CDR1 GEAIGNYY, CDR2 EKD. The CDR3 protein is CAYDSLTGGYTDKLIF. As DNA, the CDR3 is TGTGCCTATGACTCCCTTACTGGGGGTTACACCGATAAACTCATCTTT.

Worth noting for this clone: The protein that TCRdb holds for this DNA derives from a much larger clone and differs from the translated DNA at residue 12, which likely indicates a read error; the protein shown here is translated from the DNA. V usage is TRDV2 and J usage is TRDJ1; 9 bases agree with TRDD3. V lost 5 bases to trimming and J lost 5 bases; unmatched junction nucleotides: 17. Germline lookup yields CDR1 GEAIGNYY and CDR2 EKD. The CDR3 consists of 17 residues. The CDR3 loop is CACGPSLGESGEDKLIF. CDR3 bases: TGTGCCTGTGGCCCCTCACTGGGGGAGAGCGGGGAGGATAAACTCATCTTT.